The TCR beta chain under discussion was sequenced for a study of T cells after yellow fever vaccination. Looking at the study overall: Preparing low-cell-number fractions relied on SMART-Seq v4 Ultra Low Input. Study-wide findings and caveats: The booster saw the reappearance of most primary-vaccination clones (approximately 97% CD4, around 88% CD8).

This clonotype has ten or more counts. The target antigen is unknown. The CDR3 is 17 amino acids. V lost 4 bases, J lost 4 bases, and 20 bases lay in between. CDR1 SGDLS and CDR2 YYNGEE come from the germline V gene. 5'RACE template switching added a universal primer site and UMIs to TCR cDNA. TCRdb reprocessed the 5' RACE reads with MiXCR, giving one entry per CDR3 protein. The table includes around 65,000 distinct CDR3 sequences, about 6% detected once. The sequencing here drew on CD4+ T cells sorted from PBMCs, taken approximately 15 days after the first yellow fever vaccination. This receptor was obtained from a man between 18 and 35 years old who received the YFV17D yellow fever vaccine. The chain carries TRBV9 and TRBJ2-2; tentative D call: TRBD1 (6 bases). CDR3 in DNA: TGTGCCAGCAGCCTTAGACGGACAGTCGGGGCCACCGGGGAGCTGTTTTTT. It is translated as CASSLRRTVGATGELFF.